The T cell receptor (beta chain) described here comes from a study of cytomegalovirus exposure and HLA in healthy donors. Primers for the PCR totalled 60 Vbeta and 13 Jbeta. Produced via immunoSEQ multiplex PCR; TCRdb's table is partial and in-frame only. The data contain some 140,000 clones, 70% to 80% of them singletons. This clone was seen a handful of times. The length of the CDR3 is 13 residues. Trimming removed 5 bases at V and 1 base at J, with 8 bases between. Germline lookup yields CDR1 KGHSH and CDR2 LQKENI. The source material was PBMCs. The rearrangement links TRBV18 to TRBJ2-5; D unresolved. The clonotype originates from a woman between 50 and 59 years old in good health and CMV-seropositive. CDR3 sequence reads: CASSSALQETQYF. The CDR3 DNA reads as TGTGCCAGCTCATCAGCGCTCCAAGAGACCCAGTACTTC.